What follows describes a single T cell receptor beta chain. What it recognizes is unknown. The source of the sample is a study of graft-versus-host responses after intestinal transplantation. This CDR3 contains 12 residues. CDR1 and CDR2 from the germline V gene are SGHKS and YYEKEE (reference sequence). V was shortened by 5 bases and J by 8 bases, with 11 bases between the two germline ends. Study-wide results and caveats: Association was observed between peak circulating GvH clone levels and early post-transplant HvG declines.

TCRdb keeps only in-frame clones here, not all; method: immunoSEQ multiplex PCR. The table includes some 110,000 clones, 90% detected once. The receptor comes from a human donor who received an intestinal transplant. The chain combines TRBV5-5 with TRBJ2-1; D perhaps matches TRBD2 (5 bases). The input for sequencing was unstimulated CD4+ T cells sorted from spleen or lymph node cells, taken before intestinal transplant. In nucleotides, the CDR3 is TGTGCCAGCAGGCGGGCCTGGGATGAGCAGTTCTTC. Amino acids: CASRRAWDEQFF.